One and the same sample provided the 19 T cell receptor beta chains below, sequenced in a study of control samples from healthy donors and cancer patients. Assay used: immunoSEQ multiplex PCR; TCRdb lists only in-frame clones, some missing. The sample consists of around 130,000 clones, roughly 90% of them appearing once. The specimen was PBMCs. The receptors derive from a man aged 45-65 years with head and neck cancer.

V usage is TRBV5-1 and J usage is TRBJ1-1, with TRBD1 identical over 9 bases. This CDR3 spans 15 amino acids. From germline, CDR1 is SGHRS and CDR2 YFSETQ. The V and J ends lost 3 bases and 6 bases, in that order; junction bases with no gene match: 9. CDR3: CASSSSPGQGPEAFF. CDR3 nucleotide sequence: TGCGCCAGCAGCTCCTCCCCGGGACAGGGCCCTGAAGCTTTCTTT.

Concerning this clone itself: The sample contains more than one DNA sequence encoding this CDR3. In nucleotides, the CDR3 is TGTGCCAGCAGTGAGGGGACAGGTAATCAGCCCCAGCATTTT. This encodes CASSEGTGNQPQHF. V is TRBV2 and J is TRBJ1-5; 8 bases fit TRBD1. The V gene end was trimmed by 3 bases and the J gene end by 4 bases; junction bases not matched to a gene: 2. The germline V gene encodes CDR1 SNHLY and CDR2 FYNNEI. The CDR3 extends over 14 amino acids.

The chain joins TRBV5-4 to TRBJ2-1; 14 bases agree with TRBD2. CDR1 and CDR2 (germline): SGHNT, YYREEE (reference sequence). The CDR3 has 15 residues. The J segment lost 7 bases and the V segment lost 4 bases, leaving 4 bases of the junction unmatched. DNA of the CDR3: TGTGCCAGCAGCCCAGGACTAGCGGGAGGAAATGAGCAGTTCTTC. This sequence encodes CASSPGLAGGNEQFF.

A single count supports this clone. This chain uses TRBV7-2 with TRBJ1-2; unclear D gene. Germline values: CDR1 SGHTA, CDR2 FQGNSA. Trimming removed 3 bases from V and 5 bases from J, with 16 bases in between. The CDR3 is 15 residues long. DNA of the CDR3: TGTGCCAGCAGCTTTCGATCTGTACAAGCGTATGGCTACACCTTC. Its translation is CASSFRSVQAYGYTF.

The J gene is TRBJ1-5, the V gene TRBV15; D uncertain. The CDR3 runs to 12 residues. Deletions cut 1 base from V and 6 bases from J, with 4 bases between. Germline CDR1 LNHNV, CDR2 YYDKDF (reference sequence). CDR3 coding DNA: TGTGCCACCAGCAGAGGTAGTCAGCCCCAGCATTTT. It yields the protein CATSRGSQPQHF.

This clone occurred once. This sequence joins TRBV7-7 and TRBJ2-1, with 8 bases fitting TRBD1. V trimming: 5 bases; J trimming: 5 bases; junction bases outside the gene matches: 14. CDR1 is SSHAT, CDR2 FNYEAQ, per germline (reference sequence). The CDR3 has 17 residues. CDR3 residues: CASSQIGTGGTHNEQFF. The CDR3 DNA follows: TGTGCCAGCAGCCAGATCGGGACAGGAGGGACCCACAATGAGCAGTTCTTC.

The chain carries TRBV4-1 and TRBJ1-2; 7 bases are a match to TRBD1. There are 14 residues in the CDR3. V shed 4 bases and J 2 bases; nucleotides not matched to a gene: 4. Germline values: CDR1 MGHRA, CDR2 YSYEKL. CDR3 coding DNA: TGCGCCAGCAGCCCGGGACAGAAGAACTATGGCTACACCTTC. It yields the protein CASSPGQKNYGYTF.

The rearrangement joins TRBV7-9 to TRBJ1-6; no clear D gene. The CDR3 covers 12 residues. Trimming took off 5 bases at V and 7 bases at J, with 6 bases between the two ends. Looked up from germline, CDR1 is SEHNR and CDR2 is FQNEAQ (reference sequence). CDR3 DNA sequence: TGTGCCAGCAGCAGGGAGAATTCACCCCTCCACTTT. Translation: CASSRENSPLHF.

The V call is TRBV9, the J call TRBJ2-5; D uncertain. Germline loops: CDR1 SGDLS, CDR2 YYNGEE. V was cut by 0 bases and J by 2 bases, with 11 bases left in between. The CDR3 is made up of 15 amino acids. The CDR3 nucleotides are TGTGCCAGCAGCGTAGACCCAGGAGATCAAGAGACCCAGTACTTC. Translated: CASSVDPGDQETQYF. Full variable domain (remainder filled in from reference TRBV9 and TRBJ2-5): DSGVTQTPKHLITATGQRVTLRCSPRSGDLSVYWYQQSLDQGLQFLIQYYNGEERAKGNILERFSAQQFPDLHSELNLSSLELGDSALYFCASSVDPGDQETQYFGPGTRLLVL.

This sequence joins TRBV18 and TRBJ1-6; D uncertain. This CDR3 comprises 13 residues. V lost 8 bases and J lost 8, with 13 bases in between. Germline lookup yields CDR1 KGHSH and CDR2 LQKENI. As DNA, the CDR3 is TGTGCCAGCGCCCCGGTAGAGGATTCACCCCTCCACTTT. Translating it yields CASAPVEDSPLHF.

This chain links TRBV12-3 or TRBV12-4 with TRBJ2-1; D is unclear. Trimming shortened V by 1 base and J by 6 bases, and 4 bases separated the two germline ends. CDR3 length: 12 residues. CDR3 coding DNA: TGTGCCAGCAGTTTAGTGCTCAATGAGCAGTTCTTC. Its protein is CASSLVLNEQFF.

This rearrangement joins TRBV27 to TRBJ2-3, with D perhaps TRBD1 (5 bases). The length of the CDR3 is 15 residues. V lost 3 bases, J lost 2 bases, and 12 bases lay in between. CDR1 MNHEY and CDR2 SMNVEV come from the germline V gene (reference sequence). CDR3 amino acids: CASSFSTGTTDTQYF. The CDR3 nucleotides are TGTGCCAGCAGTTTCTCTACAGGCACCACAGATACGCAGTATTTT.

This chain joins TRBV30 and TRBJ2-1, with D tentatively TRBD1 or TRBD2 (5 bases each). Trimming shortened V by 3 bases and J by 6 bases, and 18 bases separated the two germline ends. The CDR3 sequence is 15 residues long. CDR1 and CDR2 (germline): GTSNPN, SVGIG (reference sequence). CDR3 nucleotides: TGTGCCTGGAGCCGGGACCCCGGGATCGGCAATGAGCAGTTCTTC. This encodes CAWSRDPGIGNEQFF.

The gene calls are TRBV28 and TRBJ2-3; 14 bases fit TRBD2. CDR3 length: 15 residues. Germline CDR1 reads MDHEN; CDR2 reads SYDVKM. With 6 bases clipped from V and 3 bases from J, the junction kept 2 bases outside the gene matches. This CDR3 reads CASRRTSGGTDTQYF. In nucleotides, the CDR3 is TGTGCCAGCAGACGGACTAGCGGGGGGACAGATACGCAGTATTTT.

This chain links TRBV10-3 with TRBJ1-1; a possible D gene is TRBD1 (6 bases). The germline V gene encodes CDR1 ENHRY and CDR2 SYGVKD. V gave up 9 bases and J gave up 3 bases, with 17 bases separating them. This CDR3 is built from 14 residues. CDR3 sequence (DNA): TGTGCCATTGCGGCGGGGGGCTGGGACACTGAAGCTTTCTTT. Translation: CAIAAGGWDTEAFF.

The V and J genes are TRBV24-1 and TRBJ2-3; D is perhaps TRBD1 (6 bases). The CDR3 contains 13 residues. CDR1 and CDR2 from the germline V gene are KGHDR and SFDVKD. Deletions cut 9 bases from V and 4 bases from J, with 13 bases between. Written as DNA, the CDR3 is TGTGCCACCTCTACTACAGGGTCAGATACGCAGTATTTT. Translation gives CATSTTGSDTQYF.

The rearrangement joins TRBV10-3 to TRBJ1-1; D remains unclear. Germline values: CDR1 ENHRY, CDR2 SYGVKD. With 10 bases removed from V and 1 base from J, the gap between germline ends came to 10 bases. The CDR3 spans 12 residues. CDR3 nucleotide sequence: TGTGCCAGCGCGGGAGGGAACACTGAAGCTTTCTTT. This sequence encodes CASAGGNTEAFF.

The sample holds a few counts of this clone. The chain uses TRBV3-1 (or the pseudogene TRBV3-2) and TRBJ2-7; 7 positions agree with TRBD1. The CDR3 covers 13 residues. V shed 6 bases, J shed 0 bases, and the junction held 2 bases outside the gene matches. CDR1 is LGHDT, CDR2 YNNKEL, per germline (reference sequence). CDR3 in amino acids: CASSGTASYEQYF. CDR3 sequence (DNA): TGTGCCAGCAGTGGGACAGCCTCCTACGAGCAGTACTTC.

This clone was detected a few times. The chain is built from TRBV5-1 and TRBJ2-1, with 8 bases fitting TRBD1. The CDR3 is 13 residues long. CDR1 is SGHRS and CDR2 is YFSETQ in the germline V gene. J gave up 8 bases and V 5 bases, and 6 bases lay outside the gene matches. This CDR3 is CASRWQGAYEQFF. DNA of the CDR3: TGCGCCAGCAGGTGGCAGGGGGCATATGAGCAGTTCTTC.